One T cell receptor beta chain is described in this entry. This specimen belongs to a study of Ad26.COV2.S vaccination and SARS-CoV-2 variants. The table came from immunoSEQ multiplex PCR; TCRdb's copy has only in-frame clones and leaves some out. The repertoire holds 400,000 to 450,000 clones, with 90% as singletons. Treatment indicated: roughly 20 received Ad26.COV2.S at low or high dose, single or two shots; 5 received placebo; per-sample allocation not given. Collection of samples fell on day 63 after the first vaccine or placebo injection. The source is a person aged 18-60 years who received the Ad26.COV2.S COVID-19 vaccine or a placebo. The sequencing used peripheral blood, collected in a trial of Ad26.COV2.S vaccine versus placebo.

CDR3 region: CASSPAVSYEQYF. Written as DNA, the CDR3 is TGTGCCAGTAGTCCTGCGGTCTCCTACGAGCAGTACTTC. J is TRBJ2-7 and V is TRBV19; D is unresolved. Trimming cost V 5 bases and J 0 bases, with 8 bases left between them. The CDR3 is made up of 13 amino acids. Germline CDR1 LNHDA, CDR2 SQIVND (reference sequence).